This passage covers 12 T cell receptor beta chains from one sample sequenced in a study of OX40 agonist ivuxolimab in advanced cancers. The table came from immunoSEQ multiplex PCR; TCRdb's copy has only in-frame clones and leaves some out. The sample records around 63,000 clones, roughly 84% being singletons. Source: CD4+ or CD8+ T cells sorted from blood, taken in a trial of the OX40 agonist ivuxolimab. The receptor set was obtained from an adult with an advanced solid tumor such as melanoma, head and neck, liver or kidney cancer.

The V call is TRBV7-9, the J call TRBJ2-3; unclear D gene. The germline V gene encodes CDR1 SEHNR and CDR2 FQNEAQ (reference sequence). V lost 3 bases and J lost 2, with 12 bases in between. The CDR3 spans 15 residues. The CDR3 DNA follows: TGTGCCAGCAGCTTTGGGCTTAGTTTCACAGATACGCAGTATTTT. Its protein is CASSFGLSFTDTQYF.

This rearrangement joins TRBV5-5 to TRBJ1-1; D unclear. Germline CDR1 reads SGHKS; CDR2 reads YYEKEE (reference sequence). The CDR3 sequence is 16 residues long. V was pared by 1 base and J by 6 bases, with 19 bases between. CDR3 sequence: CASSLTYQDRAAEAFF. CDR3 DNA sequence: TGTGCCAGCAGCTTGACTTACCAGGACCGAGCCGCTGAAGCTTTCTTT.

The genes are TRBV10-3 and TRBJ1-2; 9 nucleotides line up with TRBD1. This CDR3 is 15 amino acids long. Germline V CDR1 and CDR2: ENHRY, SYGVKD. After removal of 6 bases from V and 7 bases from J, the junction contained 12 bases not matched to a gene. The CDR3: CAISPTGGADVGYTF. CDR3 sequence (DNA): TGTGCCATCAGCCCCACAGGGGGCGCAGACGTTGGCTACACCTTC.

The chain carries TRBV7-2 and TRBJ1-1, with D unclear. This CDR3 spans 16 amino acids. Germline V gene lookup returns CDR1 SGHTA and CDR2 FQGNSA. Trimming took 2 bases from V and 0 from J, leaving 13 bases between them. The CDR3 sequence: CASSLRRGTLNTEAFF. DNA of the CDR3: TGTGCCAGCAGCTTAAGGCGGGGAACCCTGAACACTGAAGCTTTCTTT.

The rearrangement uses TRBV6-6 and TRBJ2-2, with no clear D. CDR1 is MNHNY and CDR2 is SVGAGI in the germline V gene (reference sequence). Trimming took 5 bases from V and 4 from J, leaving 5 bases between them. The CDR3 length is 12 residues. The CDR3 coding sequence is TGTGCCAGCAGTGTGGGCACCGGGGAGCTGTTTTTT. Translated: CASSVGTGELFF.

The CDR3 DNA reads TGTGCCAGCAGTTTTACAGGGGATCCTTCCTACGAGCAGTACTTC. Protein sequence: CASSFTGDPSYEQYF. J is TRBJ2-7 and V is TRBV6-5, with 7 bases aligning to TRBD1. The CDR3 sequence is 15 residues long. V lost 4 bases and J lost 1; bases outside the gene matches: 7. Per germline, CDR1 MNHEY and CDR2 SVGAGI.

The genes are TRBV28 and TRBJ2-5; possibly TRBD1 for D (6 bases). This CDR3 spans 16 amino acids. V was shortened by 4 bases and J by 2 bases, with 17 bases between the two germline ends. Looked up from germline, CDR1 is MDHEN and CDR2 is SYDVKM. As DNA, the CDR3 is TGTGCCAGCAGTTCAACCGGGACACTAGGGCAAGAGACCCAGTACTTC. It translates to CASSSTGTLGQETQYF.

As concerns this clone: Other DNA sequences within the sample encode an identical CDR3. The chain joins TRBV19 to TRBJ1-5; 9 bases line up with TRBD1. CDR1 and CDR2 (germline): LNHDA, SQIVND (reference sequence). The CDR3 extends over 16 amino acids. After removal of 6 bases from V and 1 base from J, the junction contained 7 bases not matched to a gene. CDR3 coding DNA: TGTGCCAGTAGCCTACAGGGGGCCGTGAGCAATCAGCCCCAGCATTTT. Amino acids: CASSLQGAVSNQPQHF.

This chain connects TRBV23-1 to TRBJ2-7; D not resolved. TRBV23-1 is flagged as an ORF with uncertain function. Trimming removed 4 bases at V and 2 bases at J, with 6 bases between. The CDR3 runs to 12 residues. The CDR3 loop is CASSRPTYEQYF. The CDR3 DNA sequence: TGCGCCAGCAGTCGCCCGACCTACGAGCAGTACTTC.

Judged by abundance, this clone is medium-sized. This sequence joins TRBV7-9 and TRBJ2-3, with 7 nucleotides matching TRBD2. Trimming took 5 bases from V and 6 from J; bases not matched to a gene: 5. The CDR3 has 13 amino acids. Germline assignment: CDR1 SEHNR and CDR2 FQNEAQ (reference sequence). CDR3 sequence (DNA): TGTGCCAGCAGCCCCGGACTAGTGGATACGCAGTATTTT. It encodes CASSPGLVDTQYF.

This clone appeared once. The chain employs TRBV9 and TRBJ1-3; the D gene is possibly TRBD1 (6 bases). The V end was cut by 0 bases, the J end by 0 bases, with 13 bases between. Germline V gene sequence: CDR1 SGDLS, CDR2 YYNGEE. The CDR3 is made up of 17 amino acids. Written as DNA, the CDR3 is TGTGCCAGCAGCGTAGTCGGGGACAACTACTCTGGAAACACCATATATTTT. Translation gives CASSVVGDNYSGNTIYF.

The chain has TRBV6-5 and TRBJ2-3; D ambiguous. Germline loops: CDR1 MNHEY, CDR2 SVGAGI. The CDR3 totals 11 residues. Trimming stripped 10 bases from V and 4 bases from J, with 9 bases between. The CDR3 DNA reads as TGTGCCACCTCCGAATCAGATACGCAGTATTTT. Its translation is CATSESDTQYF.